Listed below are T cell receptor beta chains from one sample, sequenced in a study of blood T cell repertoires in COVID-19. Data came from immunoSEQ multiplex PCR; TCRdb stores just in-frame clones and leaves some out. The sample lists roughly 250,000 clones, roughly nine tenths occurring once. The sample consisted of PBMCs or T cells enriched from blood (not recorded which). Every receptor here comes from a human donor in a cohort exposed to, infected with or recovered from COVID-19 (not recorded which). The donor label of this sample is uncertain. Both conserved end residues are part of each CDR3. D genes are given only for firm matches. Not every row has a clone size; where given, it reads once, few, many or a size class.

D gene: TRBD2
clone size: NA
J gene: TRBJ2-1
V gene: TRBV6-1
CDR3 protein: CASSAGLAGPYNEQFF
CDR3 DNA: TGTGCCAGCAGTGCCGGACTAGCGGGGCCATACAATGAGCAGTTCTTC

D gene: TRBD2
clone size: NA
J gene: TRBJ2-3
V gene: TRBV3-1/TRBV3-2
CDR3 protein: CASSQEQRGVDTQYF
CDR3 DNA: TGTGCCAGCAGCCAAGAACAGCGGGGCGTTGATACGCAGTATTTT

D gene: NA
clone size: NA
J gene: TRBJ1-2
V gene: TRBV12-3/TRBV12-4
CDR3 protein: CASSGAELYGYTF
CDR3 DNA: TGTGCCAGCAGCGGCGCGGAGCTTTATGGCTACACCTTC

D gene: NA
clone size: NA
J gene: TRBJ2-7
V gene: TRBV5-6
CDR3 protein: CASSLMTDLYEQYF
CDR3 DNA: TGTGCCAGCAGCTTGATGACAGATCTATACGAGCAGTACTTC

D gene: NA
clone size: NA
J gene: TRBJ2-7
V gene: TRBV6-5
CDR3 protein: CASTPSEGVREQYF
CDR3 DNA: TGTGCCAGCACTCCCTCTGAGGGGGTCCGCGAGCAGTACTTC

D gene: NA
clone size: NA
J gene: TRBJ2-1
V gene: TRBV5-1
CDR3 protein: CASSSSTGLNEQFF
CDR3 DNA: TGCGCCAGCAGCTCCTCGACAGGATTGAATGAGCAGTTCTTC

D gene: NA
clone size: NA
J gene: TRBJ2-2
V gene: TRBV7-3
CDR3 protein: CASSFSAPWGKKNTGELFF
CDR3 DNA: TGTGCCAGCAGCTTTAGTGCCCCCTGGGGCAAGAAGAACACCGGGGAGCTGTTTTTT

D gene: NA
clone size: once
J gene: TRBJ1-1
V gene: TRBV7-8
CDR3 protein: CASSLRRVMNTEAFF
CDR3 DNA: TGTGCCAGCAGCTTAAGGAGGGTAATGAACACTGAAGCTTTCTTT

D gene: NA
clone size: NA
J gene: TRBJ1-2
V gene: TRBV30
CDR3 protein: CAWTTGPYGYTF
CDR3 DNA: TGTGCCTGGACGACAGGCCCCTATGGCTACACCTTC

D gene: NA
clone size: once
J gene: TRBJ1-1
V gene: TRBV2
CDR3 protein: CASSEHTVNTEAFF
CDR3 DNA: TGTGCCAGCAGTGAACACACCGTGAACACTGAAGCTTTCTTT

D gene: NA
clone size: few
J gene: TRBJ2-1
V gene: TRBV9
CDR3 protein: CASSAPQATAYNEQFF
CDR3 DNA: TGTGCCAGCAGCGCCCCGCAGGCGACCGCCTACAATGAGCAGTTCTTC

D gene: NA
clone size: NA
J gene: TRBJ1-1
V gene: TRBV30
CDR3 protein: CAWSVPDREAFF
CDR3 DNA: TGTGCCTGGAGTGTACCGGATCGGGAGGCTTTCTTT

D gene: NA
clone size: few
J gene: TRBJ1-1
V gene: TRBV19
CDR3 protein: CASKIGGLNTEAFF
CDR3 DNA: TGTGCCAGTAAGATCGGCGGTTTGAACACTGAAGCTTTCTTT

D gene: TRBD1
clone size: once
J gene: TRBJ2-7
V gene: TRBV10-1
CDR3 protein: CASSDYRGPTEQYF
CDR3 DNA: TGCGCCAGCTCCGACTACAGGGGCCCCACCGAGCAGTACTTC

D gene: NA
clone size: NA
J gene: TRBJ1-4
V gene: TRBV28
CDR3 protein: CASSLGGLRLFF
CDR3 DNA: TGTGCCAGCAGTTTGGGGGGTTTAAGACTGTTTTTT

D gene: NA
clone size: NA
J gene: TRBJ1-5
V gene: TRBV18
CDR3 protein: CASSLGADQPQHF
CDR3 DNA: TGTGCCAGCTCACTAGGGGCAGATCAGCCCCAGCATTTT

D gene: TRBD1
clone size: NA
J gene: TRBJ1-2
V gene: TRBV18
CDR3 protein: CASSLRTGEGYTF
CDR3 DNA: TGTGCCAGCTCACTCCGGACAGGGGAAGGCTACACCTTC

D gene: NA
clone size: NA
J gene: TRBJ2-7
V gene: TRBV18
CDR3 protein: CASSPQREPNEQYF
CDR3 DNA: TGTGCCAGCTCACCCCAAAGGGAGCCCAACGAGCAGTACTTC

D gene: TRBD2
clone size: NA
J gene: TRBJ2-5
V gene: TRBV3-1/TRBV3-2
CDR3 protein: CASSPSGGRSETQYF
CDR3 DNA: TGTGCCAGCAGCCCTAGCGGGGGGCGTTCAGAGACCCAGTACTTC

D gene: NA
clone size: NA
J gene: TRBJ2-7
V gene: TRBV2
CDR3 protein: CASSDSYEQYF
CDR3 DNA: TGTGCCAGCAGTGACTCGTACGAGCAGTACTTC

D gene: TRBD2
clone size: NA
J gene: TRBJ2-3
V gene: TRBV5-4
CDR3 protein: CASSLGGGGAKDTQYF
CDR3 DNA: TGTGCCAGCAGCTTGGGTGGCGGGGGGGCCAAAGATACGCAGTATTTT

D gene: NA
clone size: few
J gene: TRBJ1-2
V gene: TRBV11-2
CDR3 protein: CASSLGAEDPSGYTF
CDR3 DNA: TGTGCCAGCAGCTTAGGAGCGGAAGACCCCTCGGGCTACACCTTC

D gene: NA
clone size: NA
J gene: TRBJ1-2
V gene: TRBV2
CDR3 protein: CASSEATQGSGGYTF
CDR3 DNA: TGTGCCAGCAGTGAAGCCACACAGGGATCTGGCGGCTACACCTTC

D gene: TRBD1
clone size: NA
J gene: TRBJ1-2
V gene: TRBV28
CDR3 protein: CAANRGQGVGGYTF
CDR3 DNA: TGTGCCGCGAATCGAGGACAGGGGGTAGGTGGCTACACCTTC

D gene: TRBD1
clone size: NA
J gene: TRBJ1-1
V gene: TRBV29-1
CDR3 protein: CSVDGQAMNTEAFF
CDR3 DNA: TGCAGCGTTGACGGACAGGCAATGAACACTGAAGCTTTCTTT

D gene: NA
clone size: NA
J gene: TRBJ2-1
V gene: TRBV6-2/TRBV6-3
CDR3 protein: CASTPAGTDYNEQFF
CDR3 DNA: TGTGCCAGCACCCCAGCCGGGACTGACTACAATGAGCAGTTCTTC

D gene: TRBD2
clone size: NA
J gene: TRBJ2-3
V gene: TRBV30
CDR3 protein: CAWSGTSGGGTQYF
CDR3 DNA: TGTGCCTGGAGTGGTACTAGCGGGGGGGGTACGCAGTATTTT

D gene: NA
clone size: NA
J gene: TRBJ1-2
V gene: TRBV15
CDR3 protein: CATSRQGIYGYTF
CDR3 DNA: TGTGCCACCAGCAGGCAGGGCATCTATGGCTACACCTTC

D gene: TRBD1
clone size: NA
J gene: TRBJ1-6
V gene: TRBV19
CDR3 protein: CASSTQGDNSPLHF
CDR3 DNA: TGTGCCAGTAGTACGCAGGGGGATAATTCACCCCTCCACTTT

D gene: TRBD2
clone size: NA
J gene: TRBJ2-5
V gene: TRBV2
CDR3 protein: CASSERPAGGETQYF
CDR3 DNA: TGTGCCAGCAGTGAACGCCCAGCGGGGGGAGAGACCCAGTACTTC

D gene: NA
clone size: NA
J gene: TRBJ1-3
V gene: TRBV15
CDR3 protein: CATSRGTLSSGNTIYF
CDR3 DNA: TGTGCCACCAGCAGGGGGACACTGAGCTCTGGAAACACCATATATTTT

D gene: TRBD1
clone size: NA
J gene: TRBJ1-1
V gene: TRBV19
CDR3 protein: CASIPPGTGGRGAFF
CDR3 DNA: TGTGCCAGTATTCCTCCCGGGACAGGGGGCCGAGGGGCTTTCTTT

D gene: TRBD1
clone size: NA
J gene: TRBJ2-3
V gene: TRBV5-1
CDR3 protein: CASSLGQGGTDTQYF
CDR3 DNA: TGCGCCAGCAGCTTGGGACAGGGAGGCACAGATACGCAGTATTTT

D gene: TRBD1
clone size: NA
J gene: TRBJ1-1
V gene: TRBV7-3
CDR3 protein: CASSVDRGLTEAFF
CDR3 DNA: TGTGCCAGCAGCGTGGACAGGGGGCTCACTGAAGCTTTCTTT

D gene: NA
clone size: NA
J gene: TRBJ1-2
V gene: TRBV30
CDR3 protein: CAWSVRGAKGYTF
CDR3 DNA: TGTGCCTGGAGTGTACGGGGGGCGAAAGGCTACACCTTC

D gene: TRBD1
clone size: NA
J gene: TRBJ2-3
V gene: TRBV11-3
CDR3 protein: CASSRTGRSDTQYF
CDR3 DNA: TGTGCCAGCAGCCGGACAGGGCGTTCGGATACGCAGTATTTT

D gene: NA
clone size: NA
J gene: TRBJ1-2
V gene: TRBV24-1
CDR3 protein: CATSTPGTYGYTF
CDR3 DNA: TGTGCCACCAGCACCCCAGGGACATATGGCTACACCTTC

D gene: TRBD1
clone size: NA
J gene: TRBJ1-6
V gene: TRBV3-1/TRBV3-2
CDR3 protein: CASSHRDRDSPLHF
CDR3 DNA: TGTGCCAGCAGCCACCGGGACAGGGATTCACCCCTCCACTTT

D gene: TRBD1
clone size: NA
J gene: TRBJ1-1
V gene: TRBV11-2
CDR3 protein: CASSSPRTGNTEAFF
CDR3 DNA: TGTGCCAGCAGCTCTCCCCGGACAGGGAACACTGAAGCTTTCTTT

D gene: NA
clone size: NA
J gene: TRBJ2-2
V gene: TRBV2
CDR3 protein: CASRVGDTGELFF
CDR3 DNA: TGTGCCAGCAGGGTCGGGGACACCGGGGAGCTGTTTTTT

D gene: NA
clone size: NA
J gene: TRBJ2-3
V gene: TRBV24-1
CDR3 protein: CATSDGFGWGADTQYF
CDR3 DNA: TGTGCCACCAGTGATGGGTTTGGTTGGGGGGCAGATACGCAGTATTTT

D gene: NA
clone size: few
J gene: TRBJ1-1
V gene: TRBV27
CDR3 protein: CASSSGGLAFF
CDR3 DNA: TGTGCCAGCAGTTCGGGCGGGCTGGCTTTCTTT

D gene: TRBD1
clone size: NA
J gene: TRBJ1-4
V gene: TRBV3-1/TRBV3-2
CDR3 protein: CASSQVTGRQGLFF
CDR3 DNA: TGTGCCAGCAGCCAAGTAACGGGAAGACAGGGTCTGTTTTTT

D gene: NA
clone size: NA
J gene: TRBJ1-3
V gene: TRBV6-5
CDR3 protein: CASRLGAVSGNTIYF
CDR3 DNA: TGTGCCAGCAGATTAGGGGCGGTCTCTGGAAACACCATATATTTT

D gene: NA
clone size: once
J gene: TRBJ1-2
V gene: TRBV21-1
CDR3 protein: CASSKGRDRDVYTF
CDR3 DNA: TGTGCCAGCAGCAAGGGGAGGGACAGGGACGTTTATACCTTC

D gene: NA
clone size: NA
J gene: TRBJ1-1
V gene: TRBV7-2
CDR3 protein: CASNQKAGNTEAFF
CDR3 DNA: TGTGCCAGCAACCAAAAGGCAGGCAACACTGAAGCTTTCTTT

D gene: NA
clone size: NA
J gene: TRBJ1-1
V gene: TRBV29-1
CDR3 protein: CSATRGDTEAFF
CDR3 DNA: TGCAGCGCAACCCGGGGGGACACTGAAGCTTTCTTT

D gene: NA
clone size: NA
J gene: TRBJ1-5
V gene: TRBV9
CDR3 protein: CASSVTGQSNQPQHF
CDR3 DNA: TGTGCCAGCAGCGTAACAGGACAGAGCAATCAGCCCCAGCATTTT

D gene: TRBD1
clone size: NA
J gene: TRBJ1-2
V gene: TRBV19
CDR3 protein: CASSISPTGVGYTF
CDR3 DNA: TGTGCCAGTAGTATATCCCCGACAGGGGTCGGCTACACCTTC

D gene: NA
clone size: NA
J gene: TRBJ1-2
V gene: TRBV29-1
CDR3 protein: CSVGTVYGYTF
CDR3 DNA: TGCAGCGTTGGGACAGTGTATGGCTACACCTTC

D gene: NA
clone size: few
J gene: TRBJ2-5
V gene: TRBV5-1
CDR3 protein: CASSTGGSQETQYF
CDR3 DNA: TGCGCCAGCAGCACGGGGGGCTCCCAAGAGACCCAGTACTTC

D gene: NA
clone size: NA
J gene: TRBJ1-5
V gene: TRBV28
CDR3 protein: CASTLTGQLNQPQHF
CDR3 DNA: TGTGCCAGCACTCTGACAGGCCAACTGAATCAGCCCCAGCATTTT

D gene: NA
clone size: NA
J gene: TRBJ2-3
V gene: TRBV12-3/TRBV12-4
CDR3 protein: CASSFSTDTQYF
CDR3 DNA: TGTGCCAGCAGCTTCTCCACAGATACGCAGTATTTT

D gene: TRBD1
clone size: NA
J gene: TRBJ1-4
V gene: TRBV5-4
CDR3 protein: CASSTRQGNEKLFF
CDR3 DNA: TGTGCCAGCAGCACCAGACAGGGGAATGAAAAACTGTTTTTT